This T cell receptor (beta chain) is drawn from a study of breast tumors, draining lymph nodes, adjacent tissues. Study observations and caveats: Luminal-like breast cancer showed significantly higher tumor–nontumor repertoire similarity than basal-like. The data were judged consistent with most tumor T cells coming from lymph node and expanding in tumor.

TCRdb recomputed calls from the multiplex PCR reads with MiXCR, one row per CDR3 protein. The sample holds 200,000 to 250,000 distinct CDR3 sequences, 30% to 35% seen once. The lymph nodes were axillary draining lymph nodes from breast cancer patients. Germline-derived CDR1 and CDR2 are DFQATT and SNEGSKA (reference sequence). V lost 1 base and J 4 bases, leaving 11 bases between the germline ends. The CDR3 contains 13 residues. This clonotype was counted at least ten times. What it binds is not known. The chain recombines TRBV20-1 with TRBJ2-7; possibly TRBD1 for D (6 bases). This sequence was found in a female donor with breast cancer. Some clones in this sample may be carry-over from other donors' samples. The sequenced material came from axillary lymph node tissue. This chain's CDR3 is CSARGRGEYEQYF. Written as DNA, the CDR3 is TGCAGTGCTAGAGGCAGGGGAGAGTACGAGCAGTACTTC.